Reported below is one TCR beta chain. The clone's antigen remains unknown. No quality values exist for individual bases; no much larger clone is one base distant. Patients with autoimmune disease history or receiving systemic immunosuppression were excluded from the trial. Peripheral blood for TCR sequencing was collected from all dose cohorts at baseline, on cycle 4 day 1, and on cycle 7 day 1. Samples were obtained from an open-label, multicenter, first-in-human phase I dose-escalation trial of ivuxolimab. Adults with locally advanced or metastatic melanoma, renal cell, hepatocellular, or head and neck squamous cell carcinoma were enrolled in the trial. CD4+ and CD8+ T cells were sorted separately from peripheral blood before TCR sequencing. This sample is part of a study of OX40 agonist ivuxolimab in advanced cancers. Regarding the research as a whole: Ivuxolimab, which targeted the costimulatory receptor OX40 (CD134), was an agonistic, fully human IgG2 monoclonal antibody. Intravenous ivuxolimab was administered to patients every 2 weeks at six dose levels: 0.01, 0.1, 0.3, 1.5, 3 and 10 mg/kg. Among the roughly 50 dose-escalation patients, about 19 had hepatocellular carcinoma, 15 melanoma, 9 renal cell carcinoma and 9 head and neck cancer. In the dose-escalation cohort, over 65% of patients were male, and the mean age was approximately 60 years, with a range of roughly 23 to 85. Patients were allowed to have had prior anti-PD-1, anti-PD-L1 or anti-CTLA-4 therapy, and more than 35% of the dose-escalation patients had been treated with checkpoint inhibitors. Partial responses were achieved by three dose-escalation patients, of whom one had hepatocellular carcinoma and two had cutaneous melanoma. Peripheral TCRbeta sequencing was intended to test whether TCR sequence diversity was altered and clonal T-cell expansion was caused by ivuxolimab. The monotherapy dose-escalation portion (N ≈ 52 patients) of the phase I ivuxolimab trial is reported in the paper.

Genomic DNA was isolated from the sorted cells so that the TCRbeta CDR3 region could be sequenced. The immunoSEQ Assay was used to sequence the TCRbeta CDR3 regions. TCRdb holds this immuneACCESS table with in-frame rearrangements only. Some clones are missing; in checked studies, unresolved V genes explain under half, and the rest has no known cause. In all, the sample holds tens of thousands of clones, and roughly 90% of those were seen once. Around 28% of the sample is held by the ten biggest clonotypes. Study-level results and caveats: Antigen specificity was not determined for the clonally expanded peripheral T cells. After ivuxolimab, more expanded clones were found on average in CD8+ T cells than in CD4+ T cells. Low levels of normalized T-cell clonal expansion were also seen in some patients who did not respond. Clonal expansion of both CD4+ and CD8+ blood T cells was observed from baseline to week 6 at doses 0.1 to 3.0 mg/kg. Partial responders in the 0.1-3.0 mg/kg groups had among the lowest normalized peripheral clonal expansion, especially among CD8+ T cells.

V has 5 bases trimmed and J has 4 bases trimmed; junction bases matching no gene number 8. The CDR3 runs 14 residues from the cysteine to the phenylalanine. CDR3 DNA is the only sequence kept; it has 42 bases, read in frame from the first base. As encoded in the germline V gene (reference sequence), CDR1 is PRHDT while CDR2 is FYEKMQ. The specimen was CD4+ or CD8+ T cells sorted from blood, collected in a trial of the OX40 agonist ivuxolimab. The chain links TRBV13 with TRBJ2-7; TRBD2 lines up with 7 middle nucleotides. This clonotype was sampled from an adult with an advanced solid tumor such as melanoma, head and neck, liver or kidney cancer. The CDR3 here reads CASSGAGIGYEQYF. The sequenced DNA: TGTGCCAGCAGCGGAGCGGGGATAGGATACGAGCAGTACTTC.